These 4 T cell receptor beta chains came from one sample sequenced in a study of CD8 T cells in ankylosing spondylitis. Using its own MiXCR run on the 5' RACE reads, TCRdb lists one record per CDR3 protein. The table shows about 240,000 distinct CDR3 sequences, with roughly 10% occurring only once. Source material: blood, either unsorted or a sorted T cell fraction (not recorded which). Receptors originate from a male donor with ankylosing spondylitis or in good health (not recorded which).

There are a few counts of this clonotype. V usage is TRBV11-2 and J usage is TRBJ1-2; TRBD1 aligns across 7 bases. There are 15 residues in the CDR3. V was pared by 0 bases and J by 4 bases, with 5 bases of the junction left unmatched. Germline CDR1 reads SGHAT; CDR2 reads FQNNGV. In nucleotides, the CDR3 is TGTGCCAGCAGCTTAGATTGGGACAGCATCTATGGCTACACCTTC. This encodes CASSLDWDSIYGYTF.

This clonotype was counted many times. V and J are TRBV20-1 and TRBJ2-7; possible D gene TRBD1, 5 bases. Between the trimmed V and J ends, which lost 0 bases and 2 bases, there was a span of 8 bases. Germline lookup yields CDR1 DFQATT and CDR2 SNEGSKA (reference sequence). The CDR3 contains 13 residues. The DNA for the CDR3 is TGCAGTGCTAGAGACAGGGATACCTACGAGCAGTACTTC. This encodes CSARDRDTYEQYF.

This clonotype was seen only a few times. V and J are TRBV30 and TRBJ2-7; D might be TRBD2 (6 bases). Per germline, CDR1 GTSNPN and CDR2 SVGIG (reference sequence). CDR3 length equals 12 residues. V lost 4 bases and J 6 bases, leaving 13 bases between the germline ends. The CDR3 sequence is CAWMEGPAEQYF. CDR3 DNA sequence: TGTGCCTGGATGGAGGGCCCGGCCGAGCAGTACTTC.

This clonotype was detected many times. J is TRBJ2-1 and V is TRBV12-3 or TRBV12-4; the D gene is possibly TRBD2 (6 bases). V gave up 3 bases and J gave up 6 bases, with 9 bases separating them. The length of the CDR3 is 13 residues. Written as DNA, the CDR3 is TGTGCCAGCAGTTTGTCTAGCGTCAATGAGCAGTTCTTC. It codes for CASSLSSVNEQFF.